The rows below give T cell receptor beta chains drawn from one sample of a study of T cell responses to AZD1222 COVID-19 vaccine. Libraries were prepared by immunoSEQ multiplex PCR; TCRdb keeps only in-frame clonotypes and omits some of them. The sample yields 140,000 to 150,000 clones, just over 90% seen once. The material was peripheral blood, obtained on day 0 of AZD1222 vaccination. These receptors were obtained from an adult in good health. Both conserved end residues are part of each CDR3. Each record gives: D gene, V gene, clone size, J gene, CDR3 DNA, CDR3 protein. The D gene is left open where the match is weak. Expanded clones are given a class, and other clones once, few, many or no size at all.

-	TRBV18	-	TRBJ1-1	TGTGCCAGCTCACCACGGGGAGCGAACACTGAAGCTTTCTTT	CASSPRGANTEAFF
-	TRBV6-4	-	TRBJ1-1	TGTGCCAGCAGTGACTCGAGACCGTTGAACACTGAAGCTTTCTTT	CASSDSRPLNTEAFF
-	TRBV24-1	-	TRBJ2-2	TGTGCCACCAGAACCTCGACGAACACCGGGGAGCTGTTTTTT	CATRTSTNTGELFF
-	TRBV19	-	TRBJ1-2	TGTGCCAGTAAAAACGCGGACACAAACTATGGCTACACCTTC	CASKNADTNYGYTF
-	TRBV30	-	TRBJ2-7	TGTGCCTGGGCGGCCTCCTACGAGCAGTACTTC	CAWAASYEQYF
TRBD2	TRBV7-6	-	TRBJ2-1	TGTGCCAGCAGCCTCGGGCCAGCGGGGGTTAGGTACAATGAGCAGTTCTTC	CASSLGPAGVRYNEQFF
-	TRBV6-2/TRBV6-3	-	TRBJ1-1	TGTGCCAGCAGCCCACGTAGAGGGTCTCTTTCCCCCACACGGGGCACTGAAGCTTTCTTT	CASSPRRGSLSPTRGTEAFF
TRBD1	TRBV4-1	-	TRBJ1-5	TGCGCCAGCAGCCTTCGGGACAGGGGCAATCAGCCCCAGCATTTT	CASSLRDRGNQPQHF
TRBD2	TRBV11-3	-	TRBJ2-5	TGTGCCAGCAGCCAAGGGGATACTAGCGGGGGTCGCGAGACCCAGTACTTC	CASSQGDTSGGRETQYF
-	TRBV6-5	-	TRBJ1-1	TGTGCCAGCAGTTACTCGGAGGAACTGAACACTGAAGCTTTCTTT	CASSYSEELNTEAFF
-	TRBV2	-	TRBJ1-4	TGTGCCAGCAGTGATTTCAAGAGACTGTTTTTT	CASSDFKRLFF
-	TRBV3-1/TRBV3-2	-	TRBJ1-1	TGTGCCAGCAGCCTGATGAACACTGAAGCTTTCTTT	CASSLMNTEAFF
TRBD2	TRBV6-5	-	TRBJ2-3	TGTGCCAGCAGCATCTTTGCGGGGGGCGCAGATACGCAGTATTTT	CASSIFAGGADTQYF
-	TRBV11-2	-	TRBJ2-3	TGTGCCAGCAGCTTAAGGGCGAGGGGCACAGATACGCAGTATTTT	CASSLRARGTDTQYF
-	TRBV3-1/TRBV3-2	few	TRBJ1-1	TGTGCCAGCAGCCAAGCGGGGGGCAAGGAGGACACTGAAGCTTTCTTT	CASSQAGGKEDTEAFF
-	TRBV19	-	TRBJ1-1	TGTGCCAGTAGTATCCAGGGACCGAACACTGAAGCTTTCTTT	CASSIQGPNTEAFF
TRBD1	TRBV12-5	-	TRBJ1-3	TGTGCTAGTGGTTTGGTACTCTCCCAGGACAGGGGAACTGGAAACACCATATATTTT	CASGLVLSQDRGTGNTIYF
-	TRBV5-6	once	TRBJ2-1	TGTGCCAGCAGCCTGGCGGGGAGGAGCAGGTTCTTC	CASSLAGRSRFF
TRBD1	TRBV19	-	TRBJ1-2	TGTGCCAGTAGTATACCAGGGGGCAGTGGCTACACCTTC	CASSIPGGSGYTF
-	TRBV7-9	once	TRBJ1-2	TGTGCCAGCAGCTTATTCCGGGACCACCTAGGAGGTGGCTACACCTTC	CASSLFRDHLGGGYTF
-	TRBV30	-	TRBJ1-6	TGTGCCTGGAGCGCCGAGGTTAATTCACCCCTCCACTTT	CAWSAEVNSPLHF
TRBD2	TRBV3-1/TRBV3-2	-	TRBJ2-3	TGTGCCAGCAGCACCCGGACTAGCGGGGGGGCAATGGATACGCAGTATTTT	CASSTRTSGGAMDTQYF
-	TRBV3-1/TRBV3-2	-	TRBJ2-6	TGTGCCAGCAGCCAAGAACCGGGCTCTGGGGCCAACGTCCTGACTTTC	CASSQEPGSGANVLTF
-	TRBV5-5	-	TRBJ1-1	TGTGCCAGCAGTCGTCAGGGGCGCGCGCACACTGAAGCTTTCTTT	CASSRQGRAHTEAFF
TRBD1	TRBV28	-	TRBJ1-5	TGTGCCAGCAGTTTCTCCCCTGGACAGGGCGGTCAGCCCCAGCATTTT	CASSFSPGQGGQPQHF
-	TRBV5-1	-	TRBJ2-5	TGCGCCAGCAGCTTGCTGGGCCAGAGGTACCAAGAGACCCAGTACTTC	CASSLLGQRYQETQYF
-	TRBV14	-	TRBJ2-3	TGTGCCAGCAGCCCCTCATTAAACCGGGACCTACAAGATACGCAGTATTTT	CASSPSLNRDLQDTQYF
TRBD1	TRBV5-5	-	TRBJ2-7	TGTGCCAGCGGATTTGATGGGCAGGGGGCCTACGAGCAGTACTTC	CASGFDGQGAYEQYF
TRBD1	TRBV6-5	-	TRBJ2-1	TGTGCCAGCCACCTACAGGGGGGATATGAGCAGTTCTTC	CASHLQGGYEQFF
-	TRBV5-1	-	TRBJ1-1	TGCGCCAGCAGCGCGATTTTGAACACTGAAGCTTTCTTT	CASSAILNTEAFF
-	TRBV30	-	TRBJ2-5	TGTGCCTGGAGCAGGCGTAGGGGGGAGACCCAGTACTTC	CAWSRRRGETQYF
-	TRBV5-1	-	TRBJ2-3	TGCGCCAGCAGCTTAAGTGAACTAGAAGGTTTTCGCGGCACAGATACGCAGTATTTT	CASSLSELEGFRGTDTQYF
-	TRBV28	-	TRBJ1-2	TGTGCCAGCAGTTTAATACAGGATGGCTACACCTTC	CASSLIQDGYTF
TRBD1	TRBV7-2	few	TRBJ2-7	TGTGCCAGCAGCCCCAACCCGGGACAGGGGTACGAGCAGTACTTC	CASSPNPGQGYEQYF
TRBD2	TRBV28	-	TRBJ2-3	TGTGCCAGCAGTTCGACTAGCGGGGGGGCGGATACGCAGTATTTT	CASSSTSGGADTQYF
TRBD2	TRBV5-3	-	TRBJ2-7	TGTGCCAGAAGCTTGGGTGGCATAACTAGCGGGTACTCCTACGAGCAGTACTTC	CARSLGGITSGYSYEQYF
TRBD1	TRBV29-1	-	TRBJ2-1	TGCAGCGCCACCCGGTATAGGGGGCGGCTCGATGAGCAGTTCTTC	CSATRYRGRLDEQFF
TRBD1	TRBV30	once	TRBJ1-1	TGTGCCTGGAGTTCATGGGACAGGGGGCCGAACACTGAAGCTTTCTTT	CAWSSWDRGPNTEAFF
-	TRBV7-2	-	TRBJ2-7	TGTGCCAGCAGCTTAGACCAGGGACCCTTCTACGAGCAGTACTTC	CASSLDQGPFYEQYF
-	TRBV30	-	TRBJ1-1	TGTGCCTGGAGCCGTGGGGCCGCTGAAGCTTTCTTT	CAWSRGAAEAFF
-	TRBV12-2	-	TRBJ2-2	TGTGCAAGTCGCGAATCACAGGGGAGCACCGGGGAGCTGTTTTTT	CASRESQGSTGELFF
-	TRBV3-1/TRBV3-2	-	TRBJ1-4	TGTGCCAGCAGCCATCGGAGGGGGATTGAAAAACTGTTTTTT	CASSHRRGIEKLFF
-	TRBV24-1	-	TRBJ2-2	TGTGCCACCAGTGATTTTAACAGGAACACCGGGGAGCTGTTTTTT	CATSDFNRNTGELFF
-	TRBV10-3	-	TRBJ1-1	TGTGCCATCAGTAGTGCTGGGCTGAACACTGAAGCTTTCTTT	CAISSAGLNTEAFF